This T cell receptor beta chain was recorded in a study of cytomegalovirus exposure and HLA in healthy donors. In germline, CDR1 is MGHRA, CDR2 YSYEKL. The CDR3 spans 15 residues. The PCR had 60 Vbeta and 13 Jbeta primers. The data were produced by immunoSEQ multiplex PCR, yet TCRdb's version contains in-frame clones alone and is incomplete. The top ten hold roughly 2.6% of the sample, which has around 100,000 clones, just under 75% seen once. Study-wide results and limits: Among TCR beta chains, those listed as cytomegalovirus-associated numbered around 160. Specific recognition of CMV antigens was confirmed in vitro for a few chains (all CMV-associated). Analysis performed later showed TCR beta chains linked to HLA being more clonally expanded than equally common others. Analyzed later, association rates of TCRs varied across HLA loci, with DRB1 most and HLA-C fewest.

There are a few counts of this clone. The antigen is undetermined. Germline is not matched at one junction end, which may reflect a read error. The source material was PBMCs. This sequence originates from a man aged 50 to 59 in good health and CMV-seropositive. This chain links TRBV4-1 with TRBJ1-2; 7 bases are a match to TRBD1. Written as DNA, the CDR3 is TGTGCCAGCAGCCAGGACAGGAATTCTAACTATGGCTACACCTTC. It codes for CASSQDRNSNYGYTF.